The source of this T cell receptor (beta chain) is a study of T cells in Graves' hyperthyroidism and ophthalmopathy (dated by TCRdb to about 2019). Looking at the study overall: To identify TCR V-J signatures that set the groups apart, the researchers used a discovery cohort of 90 to 100 patients, made up of around 42 with Graves' ophthalmopathy and about 59 with stable Graves' hyperthyroidism. An independent validation cohort of fewer than 20 hyperthyroidism patients and about 16 patients who later progressed to ophthalmopathy tested prospective prediction of ophthalmopathy. The 95 to 100 discovery patients were randomly divided into training and test sets at a 7:3 ratio. Thyroid tissue and blood T-cell repertoires from more than 5 Graves' hyperthyroidism patients were also compared in the study. After blood sampling, hyperthyroidism patients were treated with methimazole at a starting dose of 30 mg daily, and ophthalmopathy patients were treated with high-dose intravenous methylprednisolone. The paper describes TCR Vbeta CDR3 sequencing of roughly 130 peripheral blood samples, made up of under 50 ophthalmopathy patients, around 78 hyperthyroidism patients and roughly 17 progressor patients. The research as a whole found: Most expanded thyroid clonotypes (frequency above 0.001) were also found in blood, which suggests that blood repertoires may mirror thyroid immune responses. No statistical method was used to set the sample size in advance, and investigators knew the group allocation. Ophthalmopathy was separated from stable hyperthyroidism by a 13 V-J signature model, with about 86% sensitivity and roughly 81% specificity obtained in cross-validation and 80%/75% obtained in testing. In validation, the model predicted progression to ophthalmopathy a median of about 6.8 months before onset, with over 60% sensitivity and roughly 73% specificity.

Any patient with an uncontrolled infection, another autoimmune disease, pregnancy or lactation was excluded. Clinical symptoms, serum thyroxine and TRAb, thyroid ultrasound, and orbital computed tomography formed the basis for the diagnoses. Total RNA was extracted using Trizol reagent, and RNA quality was assessed on an Agilent 2100 Bioanalyzer. Turning to this clonotype: Its recognized antigen is unknown. Base-call qualities are not available, and no considerably larger clone is one nucleotide away.

The TCR beta CDR3 regions were amplified from RNA transcripts. The first round of RT-PCR for the TCR CDR3 was performed with the HTBI primer set and the Qiagen OneStep RT-PCR kit. The libraries were constructed in a second round of multiplex PCR and then size-selected and purified. The libraries were sequenced on an Illumina HiSeq2000 using paired-end 100 bp reads. The authors processed their data as follows. SOAPnuke was used to process the raw data, with reads discarded if the reads contained adapters or uncalled bases, had a mean Phred below 15, or lacked an exact constant-primer or identifier match. COPE v1.2.5 was used to merge high-quality paired reads, and clonotypes were defined as unique nucleotide sequences. MiTCR v1.1 was used to align the clonotypes against IMGT TRBV, TRBD and TRBJ reference segments. The analysis included only V-J combinations with a frequency above 0.0001, which together covered 99% to 99.2% of the repertoires. A TCS score was defined as the ratio between F50 (clonal expansion) and ExV (chaos), using BLOSUM62-based TCRdist between CDR3 peptides within each V-J. Welch's t-statistics and random forest reduced several hundred V-J features to 10 to 15, which were used in a naive Bayes classifier (R e1071). The similarity between thyroid and blood repertoires was quantified using the Morisita-Horn index. TCRdb cleaned the public reads at Q25 with fastp, built clones with MiXCR and kept in-frame beta chains. Duplicate CDR3 protein sequences are folded into a single record with the most common DNA and genes. TCRdb's processing, not the authors', yielded these V and J calls. The sample table contains approximately 640,000 distinct CDR3 sequences; only one count was recorded for about 45% of them. The top ten constitute about 7% of the sample.

Trimming removed 5 bases from V and 0 bases from J, leaving 16 bases between the germline ends. In the germline V gene (reference sequence), CDR1 corresponds to PRHDT and CDR2 to FYEKMQ. From the cysteine through the phenylalanine, the CDR3 covers 16 amino acids. Only CDR3 DNA remains: 48 bases, in frame from the first base. Sequencing was done on a sample of peripheral blood or thyroid tissue (not recorded which). The V and J segments used are TRBV13 and TRBJ1-1; the D region possibly corresponds to TRBD1 (5 bases align). The TCR comes from an adult man with Graves' disease, either hyperthyroidism or ophthalmopathy (not recorded which). The nucleotide sequence reads as follows: TGTGCCAGCAGCCCAGGGTCTTCCTGGGTGAACACTGAAGCTTTCTTT. This is translated as CASSPGSSWVNTEAFF.